The present TCR beta chain was sequenced within a study of T-cell memory formation after mild COVID-19. In the study overall: TCR clusters largely stayed donor specific. Broader study findings: CD4+ contracting clones lay mainly in CM and EM, CD8+ ones in EMRA. The finding that pre-infection memory included some responding clones suggested that cross-reactive memory joined.

Trimming cost V 6 bases and J 0 bases; bases outside gene matches: 4. This CDR3 comprises 14 residues. About this clonotype itself: The target antigen is unknown.

TCRdb recomputed calls from the 5' RACE reads with MiXCR, one row per CDR3 protein. The table has roughly 600,000 distinct CDR3 sequences, roughly 17% seen once; the top ten hold around 12%. V and J are TRBV12-3 or TRBV12-4 and TRBJ1-1; 7 bases are a match to TRBD1. Sequenced input: PBMCs or a T cell subset sorted from them (not recorded which). This TCR was recovered from an adult woman who had mild COVID-19 (a few samples of this study predate the infection). Cell type and time point are not known. Here the CDR3 reads CASRYGTVNTEAFF. The CDR3 nucleotides read TGTGCCAGCAGGTATGGGACAGTGAACACTGAAGCTTTCTTT.